A single TCR beta chain is shown here with its context. Its antigen is currently not known. Within one base of it there is no much larger clone, and no base qualities were kept. Using the deep immunoSEQ assay, multiplex PCR amplified TCR CDR3 regions from genomic DNA. Extracted genomic DNA from each cell subset was spread evenly across all wells of several immunoSEQ 96-well plates, with each plate serving as a replicate. For sorted subsets, approximately 200 ng of genomic DNA, equivalent to around 29,000 T cell genomes, went into each replicate PCR. Purified libraries were quantified with a Qubit 3.0 fluorometer, sized on a Bioanalyzer 2100, and re-quantified with the KAPA Library Quantification kit. A separate single-read 150-cycle Illumina NextSeq 550 flow cell was used to sequence each immunoSEQ 96-well plate. The original methods were these. Because the immunoSEQ output held only junctional sequences and lacked quality scores, the filtering could not match the filtering applied to full-length reads. To assign V/J genes and CDR3, sequences were annotated against IMGT germline references using PyIR, a Python wrapper for IgBLAST v1.9. Reads were filtered out if the reads had weak V/J assignments (E-value above 1e-6), no CDR3, stop codons, out-of-frame junctions, or ambiguous translated residues. V3J clonotypes were defined as sequences sharing the same inferred V gene, J gene, and CDR3 amino acid sequence. The percentage overlap between two repertoires was calculated by dividing the number of shared unique clonotypes by the size of the smaller repertoire. Three approaches were used to assess repertoire richness: RTK rarefaction, the Chao1 estimator, and Recon v2.1 estimates of unobserved clonotypes. For all TCRbeta clonotypes obtained by the gDNA method from four donors, generation probabilities were computed with OLGA. TCRdb took this table from immuneACCESS and kept in-frame rearrangements with V and J called. Such tables lack part of the clones; where checked against another copy, unresolved V genes explain under half of the gap, and the rest is unexplained. V and J calls and clone size are those listed in that table; D and trimming were worked out from the DNA. The sample includes roughly 2 million clones, with about 95% observed a single time. Clones ranked in the top ten supply roughly 1% of the sample.

This specimen belongs to a study of shared clonotypes between healthy human individuals (dated by TCRdb to the early 2020s). Notes on the research overall: Three men and a couple of women, aged 18 to 49 years, made up the cohort. For each donor, CD4 naive and CD4 memory were each run on three plates, CD8 naive on two plates, and CD8 memory on one plate. To estimate repertoire size and how much clonotype sharing occurs between individuals, the study deeply sequenced the blood TCR repertoires of about 5 healthy adults. To increase sequencing depth and limit assay-specific biases, different laboratories used diverse techniques to prepare libraries and sequence TCR repertoires. Per donor, leukapheresis produced somewhere between about 0.9 and 10 billion PBMCs. Paper-wide results and their limitations: Larger estimated clonotype richness was generally found for naive subsets than for memory subsets. Incomplete sequencing was indicated by rarefaction of sorted-subset datasets, despite the large sequencing depth. Based on pairwise subsampling, the degree of clonotype sharing among donors was expected to be affected by sequencing depth. Sharing across a few donors was observed for roughly 5% of naive CD4, over 3% of naive CD8, 2% to 2.5% of memory CD4, and about 0.39% of memory CD8 clonotypes. Sampling was limited to blood, and TCR repertoires in tissue likely differ from TCR repertoires in blood. The small number of donors limited the genetic and exposure-history diversity represented. Higher generation probabilities were observed for clonotypes shared by all four sorted-subset donors than for non-shared clonotypes.

CD8 naive samples consisted of CD45RO-negative cells that were positively selected for CCR7, yielding a CD45RA+CCR7+ population without TemRA cells. Donors were healthy HIV-negative adults with no recently reported acute infections or vaccinations. Only Caucasian adults living in Nashville, Tennessee, USA were represented among the donors. Blood was collected by leukapheresis, and PBMCs were isolated by Ficoll-Histopaque density gradient centrifugation and then cryopreserved in liquid nitrogen vapor phase. Analytical flow cytometry was used to check the purity and quantity of each magnetically sorted T cell population. Genomic DNA was isolated from every sorted fraction and measured by UV absorbance on a Nanodrop 2000c. The material sequenced was naive CD8+ T cells sorted from blood. The intended sense of this specimen's cell subset or site label: CD45RA+CCR7+. The source of this sequence is a man aged 18 to 29 in good health.

The CDR3 reads as follows: CSVMVVNTEAFF. The nucleotide sequence is given as TGCAGCGTGATGGTGGTAAACACTGAAGCTTTCTTT. Here the chain combines TRBV29-1 and TRBJ1-1; a confident D gene designation cannot be given. The cysteine opens and the phenylalanine closes a CDR3 of 12 amino acids. The CDR3 DNA has 36 bases and is translated from base 1. CDR1 and CDR2 were assigned from the germline V gene as SQVTM and ANQGSEA. V and J are truncated by 6 bases and 2 bases respectively, leaving an intervening sequence of 10 bases.